This record looks at one T cell receptor (beta chain) sequence and its context. The length of the CDR3 is 16 residues. Looked up from germline, CDR1 is SGHTA and CDR2 is FQGNSA. Trimming pared 2 bases from V and 2 bases from J, leaving 13 bases between. The sample belongs to a study of blood T cell repertoires in COVID-19. Study-level background: Acute and convalescent COVID-19 specimens originated in the United States, Italy and Spain.

Here immunoSEQ multiplex PCR was the method, and the copy in TCRdb shows in-frame clones only, minus some. The sample consists of tens of thousands of clones, about 77% of them appearing once. V gene TRBV7-2 combines with J gene TRBJ1-3; a weak D match, TRBD1 (5 bases). The clonotype comes from a human donor in a cohort sampled during active COVID-19. The sequencing input was peripheral blood. In DNA, the CDR3 is TGTGCCAGCAGCTTATCAGCAGGGCCTACTGGAAACACCATATATTTT. The encoded protein is CASSLSAGPTGNTIYF.